The present entry profiles one T cell receptor delta chain with its context. The antigen is undetermined. A read error is likely here: a far larger clone is one base away. Other DNA sequences of this sample code for an identical CDR3. TCRdb re-analyzed the multiplex PCR reads via CATT. Here the sample spans 50,000 or so delta-chain clones, approximately 1.5% being singletons. The CDR3 covers 16 residues. V was trimmed by 3 bases and J by 5 bases, leaving 19 bases between them. Germline CDR1 is TSWWSYY and CDR2 is QGS. This sample is drawn from a study of γδ T cells in repeated Plasmodium falciparum infection. The wider study: Sampling occurred at baseline, pre-infection for selected infections, and 21 days post-infection.

The study's findings and limits: Vdelta2-negative gammadelta repertoires, largely Vdelta1+, seemingly showed infection-driven waves of new clonal selection.

Vgamma9/Vdelta2+ and Vdelta2-negative gammadelta T cells were flow-sorted from PBMC for bulk sequencing. This clonotype originated in a pool of human donors (malaria-infected and uninfected, not separated). The sequenced sample consisted of gamma-delta T cells from blood. This sequence joins TRDV1 and TRDJ1; D not resolved. The CDR3 region has the DNA TGTGCTCTTGGGGAGTTTCGGAAAACTCAAGGGGATAAACTCATCTTT. Its protein is CALGEFRKTQGDKLIF.